Sequencing of this T cell receptor beta chain was carried out in a study of T-cell reconstitution after alpha-beta-depleted transplantation in children. The authors prepared the TCRbeta library with unique molecular identifiers. TCRdb independently ran MiXCR on the PCR reads; one entry per CDR3 protein. In the table there are 300,000 to 350,000 distinct CDR3 sequences, roughly 17% of which are singletons. This clonotype was seen at least ten times. This material consisted of PBMCs, mostly from graft donor cells, taken 360 days after TCRalphabeta/CD19-depleted stem cell transplant. This TCR derives from a male patient aged 2-15 years who had a stem cell transplant for acute lymphoblastic leukemia, so the T cells may come from the graft donor.

The CDR3 loop is CASSADRIMETQYF. The DNA of the CDR3 is TGTGCCAGCAGCGCGGACAGGATTATGGAGACCCAGTACTTC. This rearrangement joins TRBV28 to TRBJ2-5, with 7 bases that match TRBD1. Per the germline V gene, CDR1 is MDHEN and CDR2 is SYDVKM. This CDR3 has 14 residues. The ends lost 6 bases at V and 5 bases at J; junction bases unmatched: 9.